This TCR beta chain was identified during a study of vaccination effects on CD4 cells after COVID-19. Upon completion of about eleven days in culture, CD4+ T cells were isolated. Cultures had half their medium replaced with IL-2 medium on days 3 and 7. This clone was found once. Its antigen is undetermined. Data came from immunoSEQ multiplex PCR; TCRdb stores just in-frame clones and leaves some out. The sample shows over 65,000 clones, roughly three quarters of them seen only once. The source of this sequence is a human donor who received a COVID-19 vaccine. The sample was CD4+ T cells from PBMCs cultured without peptide, taken before COVID-19 vaccination.

The CDR3 protein is CASSYGTYSPLHF. The CDR3 DNA sequence: TGTGCCAGCAGTTACGGGACCTATTCACCCCTCCACTTT. V gene TRBV6-2 or TRBV6-3 combines with J gene TRBJ1-6; maybe TRBD1 (5 bases). CDR1 and CDR2 from the germline V gene are MNHEY and SVGEGT. Trimming removed 2 bases from V and 8 bases from J, with 7 bases in between. There are 13 residues in the CDR3.